The 26 T cell receptor beta chains below were found in one sample sequenced in a study of blood T cell repertoires in COVID-19. Libraries were prepared by immunoSEQ multiplex PCR; TCRdb keeps only in-frame clonotypes and omits some of them. This table holds roughly 56,000 clones, about 85% found once. The sequenced sample was peripheral blood. Receptors were obtained from a man aged 70 or older with acute or convalescent COVID-19.

This chain joins TRBV7-8 and TRBJ1-5; D perhaps matches TRBD1 (5 bases). V was cut by 6 bases and J by 0 bases, with 15 bases left in between. The length of the CDR3 is 16 residues. Germline assignment: CDR1 SGHVS and CDR2 FQNEAQ. The CDR3 coding sequence is TGTGCCAGCAGTGGCGTGGGTCAGGGTAGCAATCAGCCCCAGCATTTT. Translating gives CASSGVGQGSNQPQHF.

The V call is TRBV12-5, the J call TRBJ2-3, with D unresolved. The CDR3 covers 13 residues. With 3 bases removed from V and 2 bases from J, the gap between germline ends came to 6 bases. Germline CDR1 LGHNT, CDR2 FRNRAP. In DNA, the CDR3 is TGTGCTAGTGGTTTAGAAGCCACAGATACGCAGTATTTT. This encodes CASGLEATDTQYF.

The rearrangement links TRBV28 to TRBJ2-1; 14 nucleotides align to TRBD2. V dropped 4 bases and J dropped 8; count of bases not matched to a gene: 7. The CDR3 covers 16 residues. Germline CDR1 and CDR2: MDHEN and SYDVKM. This CDR3 is CASSSIGTSGGDEQFF. CDR3 in DNA: TGTGCCAGCAGTTCAATCGGGACTAGCGGGGGTGATGAGCAGTTCTTC.

The chain has TRBV5-8 and TRBJ2-7; 9 bases are shared with TRBD2. V shed 4 bases, J shed 7 bases, and the junction held 9 bases outside the gene matches. Germline CDR1 and CDR2: SGHTS and YDEGEE. This CDR3 has 14 amino acids. The CDR3 nucleotides read TGTGCCAGCAGCCGGGGACTAGCTTTAAGTGAGCAGTACTTC. Translated, it gives CASSRGLALSEQYF.

This sequence joins TRBV19 and TRBJ2-1; TRBD1 is a possible D gene (6 bases). Germline lookup yields CDR1 LNHDA and CDR2 SQIVND (reference sequence). V gave up 3 bases and J gave up 2 bases, with 11 bases separating them. The CDR3 is made up of 15 amino acids. CDR3 DNA sequence: TGTGCCAGTAGTATGCAGGGGTCAACCTACAATGAGCAGTTCTTC. It encodes CASSMQGSTYNEQFF.

V gene TRBV5-1 combines with J gene TRBJ2-5, with D uncertain. Germline CDR1 is SGHRS and CDR2 is YFSETQ. V was trimmed by 4 bases and J by 1 base, leaving 11 bases between them. The CDR3 is made up of 14 amino acids. The CDR3 region is CASSLAGSQETQYF. Written as DNA, the CDR3 is TGCGCCAGCAGCCTTGCCGGGTCCCAAGAGACCCAGTACTTC.

This chain uses TRBV4-2 with TRBJ2-7; TRBD2 agrees at 11 bases. The CDR3 totals 15 residues. Trimming cost V 0 bases and J 4 bases; bases outside gene matches: 2. Germline loops: CDR1 LGHNA, CDR2 YNFKEQ. The CDR3 DNA reads as TGTGCCAGCAGCCAAGATGCTAGCGGGGGGTACGAGCAGTACTTC. Translation: CASSQDASGGYEQYF.

This clone has more than one count but fewer than ten. CDR3: CASRPQGAGELFF. In DNA form, the CDR3 reads TGTGCCAGCAGGCCTCAGGGGGCCGGGGAGCTGTTTTTT. The genes are TRBV6-5 and TRBJ2-2, with 7 bases matching TRBD1. Germline V gene data show CDR1 as MNHEY and CDR2 as SVGAGI. V dropped 6 bases and J dropped 6; count of bases not matched to a gene: 4. The CDR3 runs 13 residues.

This chain connects TRBV25-1 to TRBJ1-1; 10 bases agree with TRBD1. The V gene end was trimmed by 8 bases and the J gene end by 5 bases; junction bases not matched to a gene: 8. Germline V gene data show CDR1 as MGHDK and CDR2 as SYGVNS. The CDR3 covers 14 residues. The CDR3 DNA reads as TGTGCCAGCCGCGCGGGACAGGGGTATACTGAAGCTTTCTTT. Translating it yields CASRAGQGYTEAFF.

The chain carries TRBV11-2 and TRBJ2-4; TRBD1 aligns across 9 bases. J gave up 2 bases and V 5 bases, and 7 bases lay outside the gene matches. The CDR3 covers 16 residues. CDR1 SGHAT and CDR2 FQNNGV come from the germline V gene. In DNA form, the CDR3 reads TGTGCCAGCAGCCCGGGACAGGGCCGAACCAAAAACATTCAGTACTTC. Translated: CASSPGQGRTKNIQYF. The full variable domain, its missing parts supplied by reference TRBV11-2 and TRBJ2-4, is EAGVAQSPRYKIIEKRQSVAFWCNPISGHATLYWYQQILGQGPKLLIQFQNNGVVDDSQLPKDRFSAERLKGVDSTLKIQPAKLEDSAVYLCASSPGQGRTKNIQYFGAGTRLSVL.

CDR3 protein: CASSVAGGAEKLFF. The DNA for the CDR3 is TGTGCCAGCAGCGTAGCTGGTGGGGCCGAAAAACTGTTTTTT. The V gene is TRBV9, the J gene TRBJ1-4; D is perhaps TRBD1 (5 bases). The germline gives CDR1 SGDLS, CDR2 YYNGEE. V was clipped by 0 bases and J by 8 bases, with 11 bases between them. CDR3 size: 14 residues.

J is TRBJ1-1 and V is TRBV14, with D perhaps matching TRBD1 (6 bases). CDR3 size: 15 residues. Trimming pared 4 bases from V and 4 bases from J, leaving 16 bases between. Germline V gene data show CDR1 as SGHDN and CDR2 as FVKESK. The CDR3 bases are TGTGCCAGCAGCCTCAACAGGGCTTGGGGCACTGAAGCTTTCTTT. Its translation: CASSLNRAWGTEAFF.

V usage is TRBV12-3 or TRBV12-4 and J usage is TRBJ2-4; TRBD1 is a possible D gene (6 bases). Trimming cost V 5 bases and J 3 bases, with 8 bases left between them. The CDR3 loop spans 13 amino acids. This CDR3 reads CASSTGHKNIQYF. The CDR3 region has the DNA TGTGCCAGCAGTACGGGACACAAAAACATTCAGTACTTC.

The chain joins TRBV13 to TRBJ2-7; 7 bases align to TRBD2. Germline V CDR1 and CDR2: PRHDT, FYEKMQ (reference sequence). Trimming cost V 5 bases and J 4 bases; bases outside gene matches: 8. CDR3 size: 14 residues. The CDR3 loop reads CASSALGGGYEQYF. The CDR3 DNA is TGTGCCAGCAGCGCACTGGGGGGAGGGTACGAGCAGTACTTC.

CDR3: CASSFPDRGRGQFF. For the CDR3, the DNA is TGTGCCAGCAGTTTTCCTGACAGGGGCCGGGGGCAGTTCTTC. The chain is built from TRBV28 and TRBJ2-1, with 8 nucleotides matching TRBD1. Germline values: CDR1 MDHEN, CDR2 SYDVKM. The CDR3 length is 14 residues. Trimming at V came to 3 bases and at J to 12 bases, leaving 10 bases not matched to a gene. The complete variable domain, with remaining parts taken from reference TRBV28 and TRBJ2-1, reads DVKVTQSSRYLVKRTGEKVFLECVQDMDHENMFWYRQDPGLGLRLIYFSYDVKMKEKGDIPEGYSVSREKKERFSLILESASTNQTSMYLCASSFPDRGRGQFFGPGTRLTVL.

This rearrangement joins TRBV12-3 or TRBV12-4 to TRBJ2-1; 9 positions match TRBD1. V trimming: 3 bases; J trimming: 15 bases; junction bases outside the gene matches: 6. The CDR3 totals 12 residues. CDR3 sequence: CASSFMGQGLFF. DNA of the CDR3: TGTGCCAGCAGTTTCATGGGACAGGGCTTGTTCTTC.

DNA for the CDR3: TGCGCCAGCCATAAGCGCGGGGGTCCCAGCAATGAGCAGTTCTTC. Translated, it gives CASHKRGGPSNEQFF. The rearrangement links TRBV5-1 to TRBJ2-1, with TRBD2 matching 7 bases. Germline CDR1 SGHRS, CDR2 YFSETQ. The ends lost 7 bases at V and 6 bases at J; junction bases unmatched: 13. The CDR3 is 15 amino acids.

This clone has only a few counts. The V gene is TRBV6-6, the J gene TRBJ1-1, with D possibly matching TRBD1 (6 bases). Germline V gene sequence: CDR1 MNHNY, CDR2 SVGAGI (reference sequence). The CDR3 runs to 14 residues. Trimming removed 7 bases at V and 5 bases at J, with 17 bases between. The CDR3 spells CASKGGRGSTEAFF. In DNA, the CDR3 is TGTGCCAGCAAAGGGGGGAGGGGGTCTACTGAAGCTTTCTTT.

This sequence joins TRBV11-3 and TRBJ2-1; tentative D call: TRBD2 (5 bases). The CDR3 has 15 amino acids. V lost 1 base to trimming and J lost 2 bases, with 9 bases between them. Per the germline V gene, CDR1 is SGHNT and CDR2 is YENEEA. In DNA form, the CDR3 reads TGTGCCAGCAGCTTAGCAACCGGGACCTACAATGAGCAGTTCTTC. It specifies CASSLATGTYNEQFF.

The chain employs TRBV29-1 and TRBJ2-3, with 12 bases aligning to TRBD2. Losses at the gene ends were 4 bases for V and 7 bases for J; bases not matched to a gene: 3. Germline V CDR1 and CDR2: SQVTM, ANQGSEA. The CDR3 length is 13 residues. CDR3 sequence reads: CSVVTSGGYTQYF. CDR3 sequence (DNA): TGCAGCGTTGTCACTAGCGGGGGGTATACGCAGTATTTT.

This clone counts as medium-sized (0.01 to 0.1%). The rearrangement uses TRBV5-1 and TRBJ1-6; 8 positions agree with TRBD1. CDR1 SGHRS and CDR2 YFSETQ come from the germline V gene. CDR3 length: 14 amino acids. V lost 0 bases and J lost 10; bases outside the gene matches: 3. The CDR3 DNA follows: TGCGCCAGCAGCTTGGTGACAGGGGACTCACCCCTCCACTTT. Its protein is CASSLVTGDSPLHF.

V and J are TRBV27 and TRBJ1-2; 8 bases map to TRBD1. The ends lost 6 bases at V and 4 bases at J; junction bases unmatched: 10. This CDR3 spans 15 amino acids. Looked up from germline, CDR1 is MNHEY and CDR2 is SMNVEV (reference sequence). The CDR3 sequence: CASSPSRGQGYGYTF. Here the CDR3 DNA reads TGTGCCAGCAGCCCATCCCGTGGACAGGGCTATGGCTACACCTTC.

This rearrangement joins TRBV18 to TRBJ2-5, with 8 bases lining up with TRBD1. Germline V CDR1 and CDR2: KGHSH, LQKENI. Unmatched junction bases numbered 9, after V lost 5 bases and J lost 4 bases. This CDR3 is 15 amino acids long. The CDR3 loop reads CASSLTGQAGETQYF. CDR3 in DNA: TGTGCCAGCTCATTAACGGGACAGGCGGGAGAGACCCAGTACTTC.

The chain joins TRBV5-1 to TRBJ2-3; possibly TRBD2 for D (6 bases). V was cut by 7 bases and J by 2 bases, with 20 bases left in between. CDR3 length equals 16 residues. Germline V gene lookup returns CDR1 SGHRS and CDR2 YFSETQ. The CDR3 region has the DNA TGCGCCAGCCAAAATACAGGCGGACTACTCACAGATACGCAGTATTTT. It is translated as CASQNTGGLLTDTQYF.

The V gene is TRBV5-1, the J gene TRBJ1-1, with 7 nucleotides matching TRBD1. This CDR3 is built from 14 residues. After removal of 0 bases from V and 5 bases from J, the junction contained 4 bases not matched to a gene. CDR1 and CDR2 (germline): SGHRS, YFSETQ. The DNA of the CDR3 is TGCGCCAGCAGCTTGGAGCCAGGGGGAACTGAAGCTTTCTTT. This codes for CASSLEPGGTEAFF.

This rearrangement joins TRBV2 to TRBJ2-7; D might be TRBD1 (6 bases). Germline CDR1 and CDR2: SNHLY and FYNNEI. The CDR3 has 14 amino acids. Trimming removed 4 bases at V and 0 bases at J, with 10 bases between. CDR3 protein: CASSGGPDSYEQYF. In DNA form, the CDR3 reads TGTGCCAGCAGTGGGGGGCCCGACTCCTACGAGCAGTACTTC.